The 27 T cell receptor beta chains in this list originate from one sample, sequenced in a study of beta chain features in type 1 diabetes (dated by TCRdb to 2016 to 2018). The library was prepared using the immunoSEQ multiplex PCR assay. The entire amount of isolated RNA was reverse transcribed using the High Capacity cDNA Reverse Transcription Kit, so the sequenced TCRB transcripts were expressed ones. In TCRdb, the immuneACCESS table is reduced to in-frame sequences with V and J assigned. These tables do not hold every clone; where another copy was compared, an unresolved V gene accounts for under half, and the others remain unexplained. This sample comprises approximately 400,000 clones, about 15% of them detected only once. The ten biggest clones cover roughly 0.017% of the sample. Sequenced material: naive CD4+ T cells from blood. Per the publication, the cell subset or site label means: true naive CD4+ T cells. These receptors all stem from a woman aged 18 to 35 in good health.

The rearrangement uses TRBV29-1 and TRBJ1-5, with D uncertain. V was trimmed by 5 bases and J by 3 bases, leaving 11 bases between them. Germline-derived CDR1 and CDR2 are SQVTM and ANQGSEA. CDR3 length: 13 amino acids. Here the CDR3 DNA reads TGCAGCGTTTTGCCCAGTCTCAATCAGCCCCAGCATTTT. It specifies CSVLPSLNQPQHF.

The chain uses TRBV2 and TRBJ2-7, with 10 nucleotides matching TRBD1. Germline CDR1 reads SNHLY; CDR2 reads FYNNEI. With 6 bases clipped from V and 5 bases from J, the junction kept 7 bases outside the gene matches. This CDR3 is 14 amino acids long. The chain's CDR3 is CASRLTGGINEQYF. The CDR3 DNA reads as TGTGCCAGCAGACTGACAGGGGGCATCAACGAGCAGTACTTC.

CDR3 amino acids: CASSQRDSYEQYF. In DNA form, the CDR3 reads TGTGCCAGCAGTCAGCGGGACTCCTACGAGCAGTACTTC. The rearrangement joins TRBV27 to TRBJ2-7; 7 positions agree with TRBD2. This CDR3 contains 13 residues. Germline lookup yields CDR1 MNHEY and CDR2 SMNVEV (reference sequence). With 5 bases clipped from V and 0 bases from J, the junction kept 1 base outside the gene matches.

This clone has just a few counts. The chain employs TRBV4-1 and TRBJ2-1; TRBD1 might be the D (5 bases). The V end lost 1 base, the J end lost 3 bases, and 7 bases lay between the germline ends. The CDR3 sequence is 14 residues long. Germline V lookup: CDR1 MGHRA, CDR2 YSYEKL. This CDR3 reads CASSQGQGYNEQFF. The CDR3 region has the DNA TGCGCCAGCAGCCAAGGGCAGGGCTACAATGAGCAGTTCTTC.

The chain joins TRBV29-1 to TRBJ1-2; 8 positions match TRBD1. V was pared by 7 bases and J by 8 bases, with 12 bases of the junction left unmatched. From germline, CDR1 is SQVTM and CDR2 ANQGSEA. The CDR3 is 13 amino acids. The CDR3 sequence: CSAPRQGRNGYTF. The CDR3 bases are TGCAGCGCGCCCCGACAGGGGCGGAACGGCTACACCTTC.

The genes are TRBV18 and TRBJ2-1, with 13 positions matching TRBD2. There are 15 residues in the CDR3. CDR1 KGHSH and CDR2 LQKENI come from the germline V gene. With V trimmed by 3 bases and J by 7 bases, 3 bases remained unmatched. CDR3 sequence reads: CASSPGLAGPNEQFF. In DNA, the CDR3 is TGTGCCAGCTCACCGGGACTAGCGGGACCAAATGAGCAGTTCTTC.

This clone was detected only a few times. This chain links TRBV27 with TRBJ1-5; D is unresolved. V was shortened by 0 bases and J by 3 bases, with 9 bases between the two germline ends. The V gene's germline CDR1 is MNHEY and CDR2 SMNVEV (reference sequence). CDR3 length equals 15 residues. CDR3 in amino acids: CASSLSREHNQPQHF. The CDR3 DNA sequence: TGTGCCAGCAGTTTATCGCGGGAACACAATCAGCCCCAGCATTTT.

J is TRBJ2-4 and V is TRBV4-3, with 9 bases lining up with TRBD2. The CDR3 is 18 residues long. Trimming at V came to 4 bases and at J to 4 bases, leaving 14 bases not matched to a gene. CDR1 and CDR2 from the germline V gene are LGHNA and YSLEER. The CDR3 coding sequence is TGCGCCAGCAGCCTCCTGAGGGCTAGCGGGACACTTAAAAACATTCAGTACTTC. Translated: CASSLLRASGTLKNIQYF.

V is TRBV9 and J is TRBJ2-1; D is possibly TRBD2 (5 bases). Germline V lookup: CDR1 SGDLS, CDR2 YYNGEE. The CDR3 has 15 residues. Trimming removed 2 bases at V and 0 bases at J, with 9 bases between. CDR3 in amino acids: CASSVFGGSYNEQFF. The CDR3, as DNA: TGTGCCAGCAGCGTGTTCGGAGGCTCCTACAATGAGCAGTTCTTC.

The sample holds a few counts of this clone. The chain joins TRBV7-2 to TRBJ2-7; perhaps TRBD2 as D (6 bases). The CDR3 extends over 14 amino acids. Trimming took 2 bases from V and 7 from J, leaving 15 bases between them. The germline gives CDR1 SGHTA, CDR2 FQGNSA. The CDR3 protein is CASSLRRALGEQYF. CDR3 DNA sequence: TGTGCCAGCAGCTTAAGGAGGGCTTTGGGAGAGCAGTACTTC.

The rearrangement links TRBV9 to TRBJ2-3; D perhaps matches TRBD1 (6 bases). From germline, CDR1 is SGDLS and CDR2 YYNGEE. The CDR3 sequence is 15 residues long. V gave up 2 bases and J gave up 2 bases, with 12 bases separating them. CDR3 in DNA: TGTGCCAGCAGCGTTCTTGGGGACAACACAGATACGCAGTATTTT. Amino acid sequence: CASSVLGDNTDTQYF.

This clone was detected a few times. CDR3: CASSSGGPYGYTF. CDR3 nucleotide sequence: TGTGCCAGCAGCTCTGGAGGGCCCTATGGCTACACCTTC. The chain links TRBV5-6 to TRBJ1-2; D is undetermined. V shed 3 bases and J shed 4 bases, with 10 bases lying between them. The CDR3 totals 13 residues. Per the germline V gene, CDR1 is SGHDT and CDR2 is YYEEEE.

This chain uses TRBV9 with TRBJ1-2; 8 nucleotides line up with TRBD1. The CDR3 covers 21 residues. Germline V gives CDR1 SGDLS, CDR2 YYNGEE. J gave up 4 bases and V 4 bases, and 27 bases lay outside the gene matches. The CDR3 coding sequence is TGTGCCAGCAGCCCACCGGTGGGGACAGGCCCACTGACTTCAAATGGCTATGGCTACACCTTC. Translation gives CASSPPVGTGPLTSNGYGYTF. Complete variable domain (other parts from reference TRBV9 and TRBJ1-2): DSGVTQTPKHLITATGQRVTLRCSPRSGDLSVYWYQQSLDQGLQFLIQYYNGEERAKGNILERFSAQQFPDLHSELNLSSLELGDSALYFCASSPPVGTGPLTSNGYGYTFGSGTRLTVV.

The rearrangement uses TRBV9 and TRBJ2-1, with 9 bases identical to TRBD2. The trim removed 0 bases at V and 4 bases at J, leaving 8 bases unmatched. This CDR3 region has 17 residues. Germline values: CDR1 SGDLS, CDR2 YYNGEE. The CDR3 DNA follows: TGTGCCAGCAGCGTAGTATCTAGACTAGCGGCTTACAATGAGCAGTTCTTC. It encodes CASSVVSRLAAYNEQFF.

CDR3 sequence: CASTLLDWIANTGELFF. The CDR3 nucleotides are TGTGCCAGCACCTTACTGGACTGGATCGCGAACACCGGGGAGCTGTTTTTT. The chain employs TRBV28 and TRBJ2-2; possible D gene TRBD2, 5 bases. Germline CDR1 reads MDHEN; CDR2 reads SYDVKM. CDR3 size: 17 residues. V lost 7 bases to trimming and J lost 0 bases, with 18 bases between them.

This clone has a handful of counts. J is TRBJ1-5 and V is TRBV29-1; 9 bases line up with TRBD1. The trim removed 4 bases at V and 4 bases at J, leaving 2 bases unmatched. This CDR3 has 13 residues. Germline values: CDR1 SQVTM, CDR2 ANQGSEA. CDR3 DNA sequence: TGCAGCGTTGTACAGGGGGCGAATCAGCCCCAGCATTTT. Its protein is CSVVQGANQPQHF.

The genes are TRBV7-2 and TRBJ2-5, with 7 nucleotides matching TRBD2. J gave up 2 bases and V 1 base, and 7 bases lay outside the gene matches. There are 16 residues in the CDR3. Germline V gene lookup returns CDR1 SGHTA and CDR2 FQGNSA. Written as DNA, the CDR3 is TGTGCCAGCAGCTTAGGGCCGCGCGGGAGTCAAGAGACCCAGTACTTC. It is translated as CASSLGPRGSQETQYF.

The rearrangement uses TRBV30 and TRBJ2-1, with 7 nucleotides matching TRBD2. J was trimmed by 12 bases and V by 0 bases; bases with no gene match: 8. The length of the CDR3 is 13 residues. The germline CDR1 and CDR2 sequences are GTSNPN and SVGIG (reference sequence). CDR3 region: CAWSVQSWGGQFF. DNA of the CDR3: TGTGCCTGGAGTGTACAGTCCTGGGGGGGGCAGTTCTTC.

Only a few counts were recorded for this clone. CDR3: CASSSRDRGRTEAFF. The CDR3 DNA is TGTGCCAGCAGCTCACGGGACAGGGGGCGTACTGAAGCTTTCTTT. This chain joins TRBV7-9 and TRBJ1-1; 12 nucleotides match TRBD1. V lost 4 bases to trimming and J lost 5 bases; unmatched junction nucleotides: 5. CDR3 length: 15 amino acids. Looked up from germline, CDR1 is SEHNR and CDR2 is FQNEAQ (reference sequence). Combining the CDR3 with reference TRBV7-9 and TRBJ1-1 gives the whole variable domain DTGVSQNPRHKITKRGQNVTFRCDPISEHNRLYWYRQTLGQGPEFLTYFQNEAQLEKSRLLSDRFSAERPKGSFSTLEIQRTEQGDSAMYLCASSSRDRGRTEAFFGQGTRLTVV.

V and J are TRBV6-6 and TRBJ1-2, with 8 bases fitting TRBD1. Trimming cost V 6 bases and J 4 bases; bases outside gene matches: 4. The CDR3 is 13 residues long. Germline V gives CDR1 MNHNY, CDR2 SVGAGI (reference sequence). The CDR3, as DNA: TGTGCCAGCAGGGACAGGGTGATCTATGGCTACACCTTC. Its translation: CASRDRVIYGYTF.

In this sample, this clone turned up a few times. J is TRBJ1-1 and V is TRBV19; maybe TRBD1 (6 bases). V dropped 6 bases and J dropped 1 base, with 15 bases sitting between them. CDR3 length equals 15 residues. Germline values: CDR1 LNHDA, CDR2 SQIVND (reference sequence). The CDR3 DNA follows: TGTGCCAGTAGCAACACCATGACAGGGAACACTGAAGCTTTCTTT. Translating gives CASSNTMTGNTEAFF.

V and J are TRBV30 and TRBJ2-1, with TRBD2 matching over 9 bases. J gave up 10 bases and V 7 bases, and 11 bases lay outside the gene matches. Germline-derived CDR1 and CDR2 are GTSNPN and SVGIG (reference sequence). CDR3 length: 13 residues. The CDR3 nucleotides read TGTGCCTCCGGACTAGCGAGAGTAGGGGAGCAGTTCTTC. As protein: CASGLARVGEQFF. Filled out from reference TRBV30 and TRBJ2-1, the complete variable domain reads SQTIHQWPATLVQPVGSPLSLECTVEGTSNPNLYWYRQAAGRGLQLLFYSVGIGQISSEVPQNLSASRPQDRQFILSSKKLLLSDSGFYLCASGLARVGEQFFGPGTRLTVL.

V is TRBV30 and J is TRBJ1-2; maybe TRBD1 (6 bases). Germline CDR1 reads GTSNPN; CDR2 reads SVGIG (reference sequence). The CDR3 sequence is 13 residues long. Trimming stripped 1 base from V and 4 bases from J, with 10 bases between. The DNA of the CDR3 is TGTGCCTGGAGTGAACAGGGTGTCTATGGCTACACCTTC. Translated, it gives CAWSEQGVYGYTF.

The chain carries TRBV4-2 and TRBJ1-2; TRBD1 is a possible D gene (5 bases). Trimming removed 0 bases at V and 8 bases at J, with 10 bases between. Germline V CDR1 and CDR2: LGHNA, YNFKEQ. This CDR3 has 13 residues. For the CDR3, the DNA is TGTGCCAGCAGCCAAGAAAGGGGTGGCGGCTACACCTTC. This encodes CASSQERGGGYTF.

This chain uses TRBV30 with TRBJ2-5, with D possibly matching TRBD1 (6 bases). Germline V lookup: CDR1 GTSNPN, CDR2 SVGIG (reference sequence). V shed 2 bases and J shed 5 bases, with 18 bases lying between them. This CDR3 region has 15 residues. CDR3 amino acids: CAWSRRQGPAETQYF. The CDR3 DNA is TGTGCCTGGAGTAGGCGGCAGGGGCCGGCGGAGACCCAGTACTTC. The full variable domain, its missing parts supplied by reference TRBV30 and TRBJ2-5, is SQTIHQWPATLVQPVGSPLSLECTVEGTSNPNLYWYRQAAGRGLQLLFYSVGIGQISSEVPQNLSASRPQDRQFILSSKKLLLSDSGFYLCAWSRRQGPAETQYFGPGTRLLVL.

There are a few counts of this clone. The chain recombines TRBV4-2 with TRBJ2-1, with 8 bases aligning to TRBD2. Looked up from germline, CDR1 is LGHNA and CDR2 is YNFKEQ. The CDR3 runs 20 residues. Trimming removed 5 bases from V and 1 base from J; junction bases left unmatched: 19. CDR3 in DNA: TGTGCCAGCAGCACTCTACTTCACGGGAGGGCCAGGGAATCCTACAATGAGCAGTTCTTC. Its protein product is CASSTLLHGRARESYNEQFF.

This rearrangement joins TRBV7-9 to TRBJ2-1; D is perhaps TRBD2 (5 bases). CDR1 and CDR2 from the germline V gene are SEHNR and FQNEAQ (reference sequence). Between the trimmed V and J ends, which lost 6 bases and 0 bases, there was a span of 12 bases. The CDR3 spans 15 residues. The CDR3 sequence: CASSTERISYNEQFF. The CDR3 nucleotides read TGTGCCAGCAGTACCGAGCGGATCTCCTACAATGAGCAGTTCTTC.